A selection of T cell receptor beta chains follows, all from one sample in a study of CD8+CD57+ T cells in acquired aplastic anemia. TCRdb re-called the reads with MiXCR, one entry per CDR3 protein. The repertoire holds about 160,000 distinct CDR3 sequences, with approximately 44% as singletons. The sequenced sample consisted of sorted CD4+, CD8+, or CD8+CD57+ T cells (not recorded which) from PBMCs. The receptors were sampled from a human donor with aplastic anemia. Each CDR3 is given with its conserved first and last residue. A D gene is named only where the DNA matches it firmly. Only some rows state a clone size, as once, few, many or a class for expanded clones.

CDR3nt: TGTGCCAGCAGCCCCCGGGCAGGGGGCATTGGCGGGGAGCTGTTTTTT
CDR3aa: CASSPRAGGIGGELFF
abundance: .
d_gene: TRBD1
j_gene: TRBJ2-2
v_gene: TRBV9

CDR3nt: TGTGCCAGTAGTATGGGGGCAGGGGTCTCCATCAACTATGGCTACACCTTC
CDR3aa: CASSMGAGVSINYGYTF
abundance: .
d_gene: .
j_gene: TRBJ1-2
v_gene: TRBV19

CDR3nt: TGTGCCAGCAGCTCCATACCGGGACAGGGTGAAGCTTTCTTT
CDR3aa: CASSSIPGQGEAFF
abundance: many
d_gene: TRBD1
j_gene: TRBJ1-1
v_gene: TRBV13

CDR3nt: TGCGCCAGCAGCCGGACAAGGACAGGGGGGCTCCTGGGTTCACCCCTCCACTTT
CDR3aa: CASSRTRTGGLLGSPLHF
abundance: .
d_gene: TRBD1
j_gene: TRBJ1-6
v_gene: TRBV5-1

CDR3nt: TGTGCCAGCAGCTTAGTTGCGGGGGGGCCAAGGTGGAAAGAGACCCAGTACTTC
CDR3aa: CASSLVAGGPRWKETQYF
abundance: many
d_gene: TRBD2
j_gene: TRBJ2-5
v_gene: TRBV7-6

CDR3nt: TGTGCCAGTAGTACCGGACAGGGCTTCAATCAGCCCCAGCATTTT
CDR3aa: CASSTGQGFNQPQHF
abundance: .
d_gene: TRBD1
j_gene: TRBJ1-5
v_gene: TRBV19

CDR3nt: TGCGCCAGCAGCTTGGGGGGGGGCCAGCCCCAGCATTTT
CDR3aa: CASSLGGGQPQHF
abundance: .
d_gene: .
j_gene: TRBJ1-5
v_gene: TRBV5-1

CDR3nt: TGTGCCAGCGGGCGGACAGGAGGACAAGAGACCCAGTACTTC
CDR3aa: CASGRTGGQETQYF
abundance: once
d_gene: TRBD1
j_gene: TRBJ2-5
v_gene: TRBV9

CDR3nt: TGTGCCAGCAGTGAGCAGGGGGCCTCCTACGAGCAGTATTTT
CDR3aa: CASSEQGASYEQYF
abundance: .
d_gene: TRBD1
j_gene: TRBJ2-3
v_gene: TRBV2

CDR3nt: TGCGCCATCAGTGAGTTCGTCGGAATCCCTGGAAACACCATATATTTT
CDR3aa: CAISEFVGIPGNTIYF
abundance: .
d_gene: .
j_gene: TRBJ1-3
v_gene: TRBV10-2

CDR3nt: TGCGCCAGCAGCCAAGATTTTTGGACAGGGGCGGGTTCACCCCTCCACTTT
CDR3aa: CASSQDFWTGAGSPLHF
abundance: .
d_gene: TRBD1
j_gene: TRBJ1-6
v_gene: TRBV4-3

CDR3nt: TGTGCCAGCAGCAAGACCGACCGGGACAGCTACGAGCAGTACTTC
CDR3aa: CASSKTDRDSYEQYF
abundance: .
d_gene: TRBD1
j_gene: TRBJ2-7
v_gene: TRBV5-5

CDR3nt: TGTGCCAGCAGCTTAGAACGGTCCTACGAGCAGTACTTC
CDR3aa: CASSLERSYEQYF
abundance: .
d_gene: .
j_gene: TRBJ2-7
v_gene: TRBV5-6

CDR3nt: TGTGCCAGCAGCGCCGGGGCTAGCACAGATACGCAGTATTTT
CDR3aa: CASSAGASTDTQYF
abundance: .
d_gene: .
j_gene: TRBJ2-3
v_gene: TRBV7-9

CDR3nt: TGTGCCAGCAGTTACCTTCCTGGACAACCCTACTCCTACGAGCAGTACTTC
CDR3aa: CASSYLPGQPYSYEQYF
abundance: .
d_gene: .
j_gene: TRBJ2-7
v_gene: TRBV6-2/TRBV6-3

CDR3nt: TGTGCCAGCAGCTTAGTACTAGGTACCTACAATGAGCAGTTCTTC
CDR3aa: CASSLVLGTYNEQFF
abundance: many
d_gene: .
j_gene: TRBJ2-1
v_gene: TRBV7-2

CDR3nt: TGTGCCAGCAGCGTAGGAAGGGACAGCCATTACTATGGCTACACCTTC
CDR3aa: CASSVGRDSHYYGYTF
abundance: .
d_gene: TRBD1
j_gene: TRBJ1-2
v_gene: TRBV9

CDR3nt: TGTGCCACCAGTGAATCCGGGACAGCCTTTGGTGGCTACACCTTC
CDR3aa: CATSESGTAFGGYTF
abundance: few
d_gene: TRBD1
j_gene: TRBJ1-2
v_gene: TRBV24-1

CDR3nt: TGTGCCAGCAGCCAAGACCCTAGCGGGGCGTACCAAGAGACCCAGTACTTC
CDR3aa: CASSQDPSGAYQETQYF
abundance: .
d_gene: TRBD2
j_gene: TRBJ2-5
v_gene: TRBV4-2

CDR3nt: TGTGCCAGCAGCCCCCGGAGGGCCCGAACCGGGGAGCTGTTTTTT
CDR3aa: CASSPRRARTGELFF
abundance: .
d_gene: .
j_gene: TRBJ2-2
v_gene: TRBV12-3/TRBV12-4

CDR3nt: TGTGCCAGCTCACCGGACAGTCAATACTATGGCTACACCTTC
CDR3aa: CASSPDSQYYGYTF
abundance: few
d_gene: .
j_gene: TRBJ1-2
v_gene: TRBV9

CDR3nt: TGTGCCAGTAGTATTTCCGGGACAGGGGCCTACGAGCAGTACTTC
CDR3aa: CASSISGTGAYEQYF
abundance: .
d_gene: TRBD1
j_gene: TRBJ2-7
v_gene: TRBV19

CDR3nt: TGTGCCAGCAGCTTAGGGGACATCCTTTACGAGCAGTACTTC
CDR3aa: CASSLGDILYEQYF
abundance: .
d_gene: .
j_gene: TRBJ2-7
v_gene: TRBV7-2

CDR3nt: TGTGCCATCAGTGAGTCGACAGGAGTAGAGCCCAAGCATTTT
CDR3aa: CAISESTGVEPKHF
abundance: many
d_gene: .
j_gene: TRBJ1-5
v_gene: TRBV10-3

CDR3nt: TGTGCCAGCAGTGAAGCGTTCCTCTATGGCTACACCTTC
CDR3aa: CASSEAFLYGYTF
abundance: many
d_gene: .
j_gene: TRBJ1-2
v_gene: TRBV6-1

CDR3nt: TGTGCCAGTAGCACCGACACCGTGAGTACCGGGAGCACTGAAGCTTTCTTT
CDR3aa: CASSTDTVSTGSTEAFF
abundance: .
d_gene: .
j_gene: TRBJ1-1
v_gene: TRBV19

CDR3nt: TGTGCCAGCAGCCGGGGGATAGACAGCCCCGTGAACACTGAAGCTTTCTTT
CDR3aa: CASSRGIDSPVNTEAFF
abundance: many
d_gene: .
j_gene: TRBJ1-1
v_gene: TRBV6-1

CDR3nt: TGTGCCAGCAGCCAGCTACCAGGGGGAGGAACTGAAGCTTTCTTT
CDR3aa: CASSQLPGGGTEAFF
abundance: .
d_gene: TRBD1
j_gene: TRBJ1-1
v_gene: TRBV11-2

CDR3nt: TGTGCCAGCAGTCCCATGGCTAGCCGGCCCAAAGATACGCAGTATTTT
CDR3aa: CASSPMASRPKDTQYF
abundance: many
d_gene: .
j_gene: TRBJ2-3
v_gene: TRBV12-3/TRBV12-4

CDR3nt: TGCAGCGTTGGTCCGGACAGATACTACGAGCAGTACTTC
CDR3aa: CSVGPDRYYEQYF
abundance: once
d_gene: .
j_gene: TRBJ2-7
v_gene: TRBV29-1

CDR3nt: TGTGCCAGCAGCCTGACAGGGAAGAGCGGGGAGCTGTTTTTT
CDR3aa: CASSLTGKSGELFF
abundance: .
d_gene: TRBD1
j_gene: TRBJ2-2
v_gene: TRBV7-2

CDR3nt: TGCAGTGTCCGGACTAGCACTCACACAGATACGCAGTATTTT
CDR3aa: CSVRTSTHTDTQYF
abundance: once
d_gene: TRBD2
j_gene: TRBJ2-3
v_gene: TRBV20-1

CDR3nt: TGTGCCAGCAGGGGACAGATTAATTCACCCCTCCACTTT
CDR3aa: CASRGQINSPLHF
abundance: .
d_gene: TRBD1
j_gene: TRBJ1-6
v_gene: TRBV12-3/TRBV12-4

CDR3nt: TGTGCCAGCAGTTACATCCAGGGGGGCTACACCTTC
CDR3aa: CASSYIQGGYTF
abundance: .
d_gene: .
j_gene: TRBJ1-2
v_gene: TRBV6-5

CDR3nt: TGTGCCAGCAGGGGGGGAGGTCGGATCAACTATGGCTACACCTTC
CDR3aa: CASRGGGRINYGYTF
abundance: many
d_gene: .
j_gene: TRBJ1-2
v_gene: TRBV7-2

CDR3nt: TGTGCCATCAGTGGTGCGGGACAGGGCCGCACAGATACGCAGTATTTT
CDR3aa: CAISGAGQGRTDTQYF
abundance: .
d_gene: TRBD1
j_gene: TRBJ2-3
v_gene: TRBV10-3

CDR3nt: TGTGCCAGCAGGTGGGGGGACACCACGGCCGGGGAGCTGTTTTTT
CDR3aa: CASRWGDTTAGELFF
abundance: many
d_gene: .
j_gene: TRBJ2-2
v_gene: TRBV7-9